This is a list of T cell receptor beta chains from one sample in a study of blood T cells in healthy people across ages. Each CDR3 protein is one row after TCRdb ran MiXCR on the 5' RACE reads. The table records approximately 580,000 distinct CDR3 sequences, approximately 25% of them present only once. These data also formed part of another study, on T cells of mothers and their children.

The sequenced material came from blood. The receptors shown here come from a boy aged 5-17 years in good health. Both conserved end residues are part of each CDR3.

J: TRBJ2-5; V: TRBV7-2; CDR3: CASSARSAGGQETQYF
J: TRBJ2-5; V: TRBV20-1; CDR3: CSALRGGEETQYF
J: TRBJ1-1; V: TRBV29-1; CDR3: CSVEGFDTEAFF
J: TRBJ2-5; V: TRBV3-1; CDR3: CASRGGRQKETQYF
J: TRBJ2-1; V: TRBV10-3; CDR3: CAIRSDRGTYNEQFF
J: .; V: TRBV7-9; CDR3: CASSASGSQYNEQFF
J: TRBJ1-5; V: TRBV5-5; CDR3: CASSSGTGGQPQHF
J: .; V: TRBV9; CDR3: CASSVARAPGQPHNEQFF
J: TRBJ2-7; V: TRBV4-1; CDR3: CASSLTSGAYEQYF
J: TRBJ1-1; V: TRBV7-2; CDR3: CASSLAVRGSTEAFF
J: TRBJ2-5; V: TRBV9; CDR3: CASSVETTETQYF
J: TRBJ2-1; V: TRBV2; CDR3: CASGAPPREFF
J: TRBJ2-7; V: TRBV6-6; CDR3: CASSFASGETYEQYF
J: TRBJ2-2; V: TRBV6-4; CDR3: CASSQQGSGELFF
J: TRBJ2-1; V: TRBV30; CDR3: CAWRPKTSGRNEQFF
J: TRBJ1-6; V: TRBV4-1; CDR3: CASSQERKVSYNSPLHF
J: .; V: TRBV3-1; CDR3: CASSQDGTGPWSYEQYF
J: TRBJ2-5; V: TRBV13; CDR3: CASRASGTGGRSETQYF
J: TRBJ2-1; V: TRBV4-1; CDR3: CASSQDSGGYYNEQFF
J: TRBJ2-5; V: TRBV29-1; CDR3: CSVKRTGGKETQYF
J: TRBJ1-4; V: TRBV6-6; CDR3: CASSYSGTDNEKLFF
J: TRBJ2-5; V: TRBV29-1; CDR3: CSVEIRTDKYF
J: .; V: TRBV6-6; CDR3: CASSYAYVGETQYF
J: TRBJ1-5; V: TRBV6-6; CDR3: CASGRGQPQHF
J: TRBJ2-3; V: TRBV7-2; CDR3: CASSLTSGGAPDTQYF
J: TRBJ2-7; V: TRBV4-2; CDR3: CASSQDQGGGPHYEQYF
J: TRBJ2-1; V: TRBV27; CDR3: CASSPATGTISYNEQLF
J: TRBJ1-2; V: TRBV7-9; CDR3: CASSVPEEVYGYTF
J: TRBJ1-1; V: TRBV15; CDR3: CATDGATSHAEAFF
J: TRBJ2-1; V: TRBV27; CDR3: CASSLRLLTTNYNEQFF
J: TRBJ2-5; V: TRBV7-8; CDR3: CASRSAGTSSRETQYF
J: TRBJ1-6; V: TRBV6-5; CDR3: CASRAGPLLSPLHF
J: TRBJ1-5; V: TRBV6-5; CDR3: CASRMDRGSNQPQHF
J: .; V: TRBV25-1; CDR3: CASSEGGTYEQYF
J: TRBJ2-7; V: TRBV29-1; CDR3: CSATGQGMGEQYF
J: TRBJ2-1; V: TRBV7-2; CDR3: CASSLNPPGSSYNEQFF
J: TRBJ2-7; V: TRBV4-3; CDR3: CASSQDVWVEQYF
J: TRBJ2-5; V: TRBV7-9; CDR3: CASSLGVLRNQETQYF
J: TRBJ1-5; V: TRBV12-3/TRBV12-4; CDR3: CASSRTVGQPQHF
J: TRBJ1-1; V: TRBV5-6; CDR3: CASSEPGTGGTEAFF